Listed below are T cell receptor beta chains from one sample, sequenced in a study of T cells in Graves' hyperthyroidism and ophthalmopathy. TCRdb itself ran the multiplex PCR reads through MiXCR, one entry per CDR3 protein. This table holds around 600,000 distinct CDR3 sequences, more than 14% found once. Sequencing was performed on blood. The receptors derive from a woman aged 45-60 years with Graves' ophthalmopathy. Both conserved end residues are part of each CDR3. Fields, in order: V gene, clone size, CDR3 protein. A row's size may be missing; if present it is once, few, many or a size class.

v_call: TRBV13
clone_size: -
cdr3_aa: CASSKDSFSGNTIYF

v_call: TRBV20-1
clone_size: many
cdr3_aa: CSASGGATNEKLFF

v_call: TRBV6-5
clone_size: -
cdr3_aa: CASSYSSGVSTDTQYF

v_call: TRBV20-1
clone_size: many
cdr3_aa: CSASKSGTGELFF

v_call: TRBV9
clone_size: -
cdr3_aa: CASSIGLSGNTIYF

v_call: TRBV28
clone_size: many
cdr3_aa: CASSGGGLAEFLNSGANVLTF

v_call: TRBV6-1
clone_size: many
cdr3_aa: CASRKDRVLTEAFF

v_call: TRBV28
clone_size: -
cdr3_aa: CASSLPLGTNTDTQYF

v_call: TRBV6-5
clone_size: few
cdr3_aa: CASSYLKMNTEAFF

v_call: TRBV7-6
clone_size: few
cdr3_aa: CASSLVTATNEKLFF

v_call: TRBV20-1
clone_size: many
cdr3_aa: CSARDLQGGSEAFF

v_call: TRBV2
clone_size: many
cdr3_aa: CASRDRASEQYF

v_call: TRBV3-1
clone_size: many
cdr3_aa: CASSQSGQGPFLAINQPQHF

v_call: TRBV9
clone_size: -
cdr3_aa: CASSVLRSGQPTDTQYF

v_call: TRBV10-3
clone_size: many
cdr3_aa: CAIGMSRNTEAFF

v_call: TRBV20-1
clone_size: -
cdr3_aa: CSATAGANVLTF

v_call: TRBV19
clone_size: -
cdr3_aa: CASRVGPQGNENTIYF

v_call: TRBV19
clone_size: few
cdr3_aa: CATEPGTGTFGGYTF

v_call: TRBV20-1
clone_size: many
cdr3_aa: CSARTRGWDTEAFF

v_call: TRBV6-1
clone_size: few
cdr3_aa: CASSPITGQARSTDTQYF

v_call: TRBV4-1
clone_size: many
cdr3_aa: CASSQGPAVPYEQYF

v_call: TRBV5-6
clone_size: few
cdr3_aa: CASSLADTSYEQYF

v_call: TRBV6-6
clone_size: many
cdr3_aa: CASSYSWGRDNSPLHF

v_call: TRBV20-1
clone_size: -
cdr3_aa: CSASLSGANVLTF

v_call: TRBV18
clone_size: -
cdr3_aa: CASSSGLAGSGELFF

v_call: TRBV28
clone_size: many
cdr3_aa: CASSSGQAQETQYF

v_call: TRBV12-3/TRBV12-4
clone_size: many
cdr3_aa: CASSLGGLSPLYEQYF

v_call: TRBV10-3
clone_size: few
cdr3_aa: CAIRWDQGYNEQFF

v_call: TRBV12-3/TRBV12-4
clone_size: many
cdr3_aa: CASSSSPGQGSYEQYF

v_call: TRBV11-2
clone_size: many
cdr3_aa: CASKGGNTEAFF

v_call: TRBV29-1
clone_size: many
cdr3_aa: CSVEGPGVQTYEQYF

v_call: TRBV7-9
clone_size: many
cdr3_aa: CASSLGMGQGQWEQYF

v_call: TRBV18
clone_size: few
cdr3_aa: CASSPIEHRDSNSPLHF

v_call: TRBV24-1
clone_size: -
cdr3_aa: CATSDPGTGGQPQHF

v_call: TRBV28
clone_size: many
cdr3_aa: CASSSEAGGGAGRYGYTF

v_call: TRBV14
clone_size: -
cdr3_aa: CASSQGLASGRLMDEQFF

v_call: TRBV12-3/TRBV12-4
clone_size: many
cdr3_aa: CASSFRGTGFEQFF

v_call: TRBV6-1
clone_size: many
cdr3_aa: CASSKGGQGGYNEQFF

v_call: TRBV7-8
clone_size: -
cdr3_aa: CASSLGGQATQYF

v_call: TRBV18
clone_size: many
cdr3_aa: CASSPPGRSEETQYF

v_call: TRBV28
clone_size: few
cdr3_aa: CATGLGTSGVYGYYEQYF

v_call: TRBV7-2
clone_size: many
cdr3_aa: CASSLQGPVNQPQHF

v_call: TRBV12-3/TRBV12-4
clone_size: -
cdr3_aa: CASRKLAGDYEQYF

v_call: TRBV6-1
clone_size: -
cdr3_aa: CASSEGSGLRGTQYF

v_call: TRBV4-1
clone_size: few
cdr3_aa: CASSLDPRGYEQYF

v_call: TRBV5-4
clone_size: few
cdr3_aa: CASSTEKRSFTDTQYF

v_call: TRBV30
clone_size: many
cdr3_aa: CAWMVGGSGNEQFF

v_call: TRBV6-1
clone_size: -
cdr3_aa: CASSEVGQGATKNIQYF

v_call: TRBV14
clone_size: -
cdr3_aa: CASSHWDLGTDTQYF

v_call: TRBV6-2/TRBV6-3
clone_size: many
cdr3_aa: CASSPSGRANNEQFF

v_call: TRBV11-2
clone_size: many
cdr3_aa: CASSIRQGTAEAFF

v_call: TRBV20-1
clone_size: -
cdr3_aa: CSATPDTQYF

v_call: TRBV11-3
clone_size: many
cdr3_aa: CASSSTSNEQFF

v_call: TRBV10-3
clone_size: -
cdr3_aa: CAIRETGTVYNEQFF

v_call: TRBV18
clone_size: -
cdr3_aa: CASSPPRGLARTIYF